The entry below gives a single TCR beta chain sequence along with its context. The specificity of this receptor is unknown. No much larger clonotype is one base removed from it; base qualities were not supplied. The Quick-DNA Microprep Kit was used to extract genomic DNA from the sorted cells. Amplification of TCRbeta DNA was done with the immunoSEQ hsTCRbeta kit, following the protocol from the manufacturer. TCRbeta libraries were sequenced on an Illumina MiSeq instrument. Under the source paper's analysis protocol: Once out-of-frame sequences had been removed, about 2,000,000 distinct TCRbeta sequences were left, which works out to an average of approximately 72,000 per individual. Each individual was scored according to the count of 164 previously reported CMV-associated TCRbeta sequences and the total productive distinct TCRbeta count. A beta-binomial model was reimplemented in Python, and scikit-learn random forests with default parameters were trained on data from the US cohort. Classifier performance on the Belgian cohort was summarized as median AUC with percentile confidence intervals over 10,000 bootstrap iterations. As stored in TCRdb, this immuneACCESS dataset retains in-frame rearrangements with V and J assigned. A fraction of the clones does not appear; measured against another copy, unresolved V genes explain less than half of the discrepancy, and the remainder lacks a known reason. The DNA was the basis for D and trimming; V, J and clone size are from that table. For this sample the table gives under 75,000 clones, of which around 82% were detected only once. 0.5% to 0.6% of the sample belongs to the ten largest clones.

These data belong to a study of memory CD4+ T cells and cytomegalovirus serostatus (dated by TCRdb to 2018 to 2020). Concerning the study at large: A total of some 33 healthy Belgian adults, of whom 9 were CMV seropositive and approximately 25 were CMV seronegative, were included in the cohort. To replicate a published TCR-based CMV serostatus classifier, the study sequenced CD4+ memory TCRbeta repertoires from a Belgian cohort whose cytomegalovirus serostatus was known. General conclusions and limits of the study: The original-framework classifier achieved a median bootstrapped AUC of almost 0.97 with a 95% CI of 0.76-1.00 on the Belgian cohort. For CMV serostatus prediction, a median bootstrapped AUC of approximately 0.95 was reached with the original framework, and a median bootstrapped AUC of approximately 0.89 was reached with a US-trained random forest. The results were interpreted as suggesting that the CMV-associated TCR signature is mostly present in the CD4+ memory repertoire. Among the 150 to 200 previously reported CMV-associated TCRbeta sequences, some 70 showed up in the CD4+ memory repertoires, with each one found in between one and five individuals. Unlike the original study, which covered naive and memory CD4+ and CD8+ populations, the Belgian study sequenced only CD4+CD45RO+ memory cells.

Measured from the cysteine to the phenylalanine, the CDR3 is 14 residues long. The DNA shown is the 42-base CDR3, in frame from base 1. V and J are truncated by 7 bases and 3 bases respectively, leaving an intervening sequence of 16 bases. CDR1 MNHNS and CDR2 SASEGT are derived from the germline V gene. Single viable CD3+CD4+CD8-CD45RO+ cells were sorted as memory CD4+ T cells on a FACSAria II. To determine CMV serostatus, a Roche Elecsys assay was used that detects serum IgG against CMV pp150, pp28, p38 and p52. Once the samples were thawed, total CD4+ T cells were enriched through positive selection using CD4 magnetic microbeads. The samples came from a different study that was designed specifically to examine the CD4+ T cell memory repertoire. Peripheral blood mononuclear cells were isolated and cryopreserved according to standard operating procedures, and serum was kept at -80 degrees C. Staining used CD3-PerCP (BW264/56), CD4-APC (RPA-T4), CD45RO-PE (UCHT1) and CD8-Pacific Orange (3B5) antibodies, with Sytox blue excluding non-viable cells.

What was sequenced was memory CD4+ T cells from blood. The TCR was taken from an adult in good health and CMV-seronegative. Some clones in this sample may be carry-over from other donors' samples. The rearrangement combines TRBV6-1 with TRBJ2-7, with TRBD2 perhaps the D gene, on 5 matching bases. The base sequence is TGTGCCAGCAACAACTATGGACTGATCTACGAGCAGTACTTC. This encodes CASNNYGLIYEQYF.